The subject of this entry is one T cell receptor beta chain. This clone is a singleton in its sample. The antigen this receptor binds is unknown. Base qualities are missing; no much larger clone stands one base away. The sample comes from a study of T cell repertoires and HLA-DP antigens listed by TCRdb under 2018. A note on the overall study: The study used an in vitro model of CD4+ T cell alloreactivity against allogeneic HLA-DP presented by transduced HeLa cells. One alloantigen differed from self by one peptide-binding groove amino acid, whereas the other differed by ten, modelling structurally similar versus dissimilar alloantigens. Of the three donors, two were male and one was female, with ages ranging from the 18-to-29 band to the 60-to-69 band. The average DNA input was roughly 0.2 ug for sorted CD137+CD4+ samples versus 900 to 1,500 ng for pre-culture CD4+ samples.

What the authors observed across the whole study: The study was limited by having just a few donors, by relying on a non-physiological HeLa antigen-presenting system, and by using total CD4+ cells as responders. Clones undetected before culture had an average cumulative frequency of about 38% against one allele versus around 51% against the other. The naive and memory CD4+ repertoires were not analysed as separate populations. Sorted CD137+ cells showed similar clonality against both alloantigens, at 0.3 to 0.4, which was much higher than the roughly 0.04 seen in pre-culture samples.

The immunoSEQ multiplex PCR, with forward primers for 54 TRBV segments and reverse primers for 13 TRBJ segments, was used to amplify TCRB CDR3 regions. Pre-culture CD4+ samples were sequenced at deep resolution, targeting some 200,000 T cell genomes. Sequencing of the amplicons on an Illumina HiSeq System generated 87 bp reads spanning the CDR3. Per the original workflow: PCR and sequencing errors in the reads were corrected, and alignment to IMGT reference sequences was used to define CDR3 regions. Synthetic template pools were used to estimate template counts and unique rearrangement counts. Clonality was computed as 1 minus Pielou's evenness. The Daley-Smith estimator was used to estimate richness. Morisita's index was used to measure repertoire overlap. Clones present in cultured samples but not detected in the pre-culture repertoire of the same donor were defined as low-abundance clones. As stored in TCRdb, this immuneACCESS dataset retains in-frame rearrangements with V and J assigned. A fraction of the clones does not appear; measured against another copy, unresolved V genes explain less than half of the discrepancy, and the remainder lacks a known reason. V and J calls and clone size are those listed in that table; D and trimming were worked out from the DNA. The sample data list approximately 100,000 clones, and roughly nine tenths of these were observed just once. Clones ranked in the top ten supply around 1.7% of the sample.

CDR1 LGHNA and CDR2 YSLEER were looked up in the germline V gene. From cysteine to phenylalanine, the CDR3 is 18 amino acids long. Only the CDR3 region is kept as DNA, spanning 54 bases read in frame from base 1. V gives up 0 bases and J gives up 8 bases, and the segment between their germline ends measures 22 bases. Magnetic bead negative selection was used to isolate untouched CD4+ T cells from Ficoll-separated PBMC, with an average purity of 97.7%. Untouched CD4+ T cells were isolated with magnetic beads from Ficoll-separated PBMC, and a purity of 95% to 98% was reached with negligible CD8+ contamination. Peripheral blood mononuclear cells came from the buffy coats of a few healthy blood donors, who served as the study's donors. CMV seronegative status was shared by all three donors. The DNeasy Blood & Tissue Kit was used to extract genomic DNA. Genomic DNA from sorted CD137+CD4+ cells and from pre-culture CD4+ baseline samples of each subject was subjected to TCRB sequencing.

This receptor was obtained from a man in his forties or fifties in good health and CMV-seronegative. The sequence joins TRBV4-3 to TRBJ1-4; perhaps TRBD1 is the D gene, with 6 bases matching. Sequencing was done on a sample of CD4+ T cells from PBMCs. The CDR3 amino acid sequence is: CASSQDLASGTLSEKLFF. The sequenced DNA: TGCGCCAGCAGCCAAGATCTGGCCTCCGGGACACTATCCGAAAAACTGTTTTTT.